The sequence of this T cell receptor (beta chain) was determined in a study of blood T cell repertoires in COVID-19. Whole-study context: Material from acute and convalescent COVID-19 was sourced from the United States, Italy and Spain. The analysed material was cDNA or gDNA that came from T cells, B-cell-depleted T cells, or PBMCs.

For this clone: Distinct nucleotide sequences in the sample also encode this CDR3.

Per the study methods: Reference gene primer amplification gave nucleated cell count estimates. Using immunoSEQ multiplex PCR, the repertoire was profiled, and TCRdb retains in-frame clones only, with some absent. The D gene and trimming were derived from the DNA, and the V and J assignments and clone size from that table. The sample gives roughly 200,000 clones, 65% to 90% of which show up once; roughly 13% is in the top ten. The germline V gene has CDR1 SEHNR and CDR2 FQNEAQ (reference sequence). After removal of 3 bases from V and 3 bases from J, the junction contained 3 bases not matched to a gene. The CDR3 is 14 residues long.

Input material: peripheral blood. The clonotype was recovered from a human donor in a cohort sampled during active COVID-19. The V and J genes are TRBV7-9 and TRBJ2-7; 9 positions agree with TRBD1. The CDR3 spells CASSFSGQGYEQYF. In nucleotides, the CDR3 is TGTGCCAGCAGCTTCTCGGGACAGGGCTACGAGCAGTACTTC.